This T cell receptor (beta chain) was captured by sequencing in a study of beta chain features in type 1 diabetes. The wider study: There were some 98 million sorted cells examined across all samples.

Comments on this clone: As yet, its antigen is unknown.

This CDR3 is 15 amino acids long. CDR1 SNHLY and CDR2 FYNNEI come from the germline V gene. Trimming removed 4 bases at V and 9 bases at J, with 19 bases between. Every isolated RNA sample was fully reverse transcribed, so sequencing captured expressed TCRB transcripts. Clones were read by immunoSEQ multiplex PCR, and TCRdb kept only the in-frame ones, dropping some. The sample includes 350,000 to 450,000 clones, around 13% of them seen just once. Notes on the study in general: The naive, central memory and Treg TCRB repertoires looked more alike in patients than they did in healthy donors.

There was one heparinised blood draw per donor, averaging roughly 110 mL. Cell sorting via CD45RO/CCR7/CD25/CD127/CD95/CD27 was performed to obtain CD4+ naive, central memory, regulatory and stem cell-like memory cells. Sequenced sample: naive CD4+ T cells from blood. This sequence was found in a man aged 30-40 years in good health. The chain carries TRBV2 and TRBJ2-1; tentatively, D is TRBD2 (6 bases). CDR3 bases: TGTGCCAGCAGTGTTGAGGGACTCCCACACGGTGAGCAGTTCTTC. Amino acids: CASSVEGLPHGEQFF.